This T cell receptor beta chain was captured by sequencing in a study of shared clonotypes between healthy human individuals. Note on this clone: What it binds is not known.

Findings of the study overall: It was the few donors that limited the genetic and exposure-history diversity represented.

This was a deep-level run. As originally analysed: From ImmunoSEQ came sequences covering only the junction and carrying no quality scores, so filtering differed. Profiling relied on immunoSEQ multiplex PCR, and the TCRdb table lists in-frame clones only, not all of them. The DNA was the basis for D and trimming; V, J and clone size are from that table. Of 740,000 or so clones in the sample, around 73% were seen once. CDR1 SQVTM and CDR2 ANQGSEA come from the germline V gene. The CDR3 sequence is 11 residues long. V was trimmed by 4 bases and J by 3 bases, leaving 5 bases between them. The chain joins TRBV29-1 to TRBJ2-3; D ambiguous. The sequence came from a woman aged 30 to 39 in good health. Sequencing was performed on memory CD4+ T cells sorted from blood. Described subset: CD45RA-negative fraction. This CDR3 is CSVGETDTQYF. CDR3 bases: TGCAGCGTTGGCGAAACAGATACGCAGTATTTT.